The 19 T cell receptor beta chains in this list originate from one sample, sequenced in a study of T cell changes during pregnancy in multiple sclerosis. Clones were read by immunoSEQ multiplex PCR, and TCRdb kept only the in-frame ones, dropping some. The table lists some 29,000 clones, 85% to 95% of them singletons. The source material was CD8+ T cells from peripheral blood mononuclear cells, sampled before pregnancy. These receptors came from a female donor with multiple sclerosis, enrolled in a pregnancy study.

The rearrangement links TRBV2 to TRBJ2-3; perhaps TRBD2 as D (7 bases). The length of the CDR3 is 19 residues. CDR1 is SNHLY and CDR2 is FYNNEI in the germline V gene. Between the trimmed V and J ends, which lost 3 bases and 2 bases, there was a span of 24 bases. The chain's CDR3 is CASSDAGRGRSGDTDTQYF. The CDR3 DNA follows: TGTGCCAGCAGTGATGCCGGCAGGGGTAGGAGCGGGGACACAGATACGCAGTATTTT.

This clone appeared a few times. The chain couples TRBV27 to TRBJ2-7, with TRBD2 matching 13 bases. The CDR3 spans 15 residues. V shed 8 bases, J shed 5 bases, and the junction held 9 bases outside the gene matches. CDR1 MNHEY and CDR2 SMNVEV come from the germline V gene (reference sequence). In nucleotides, the CDR3 is TGTGCCAGCCGAACGGGACTAGCGGGAATCAACGAGCAGTACTTC. Protein product: CASRTGLAGINEQYF.

V and J are TRBV5-1 and TRBJ2-3; no clear D. The CDR3 runs to 13 residues. Deletions cut 1 base from V and 6 bases from J, with 9 bases between. Germline assignment: CDR1 SGHRS and CDR2 YFSETQ. CDR3 bases: TGCGCCAGCAGCTTGATCGGTTCTGATACGCAGTATTTT. Translated: CASSLIGSDTQYF.

This clone was seen only once. The chain carries TRBV7-9 and TRBJ2-1; D remains unclear. Deletions cut 5 bases from V and 7 bases from J, with 9 bases between. CDR1 SEHNR and CDR2 FQNEAQ come from the germline V gene (reference sequence). The length of the CDR3 is 12 residues. CDR3: CASSATLNEQFF. The CDR3 DNA sequence: TGTGCCAGCAGCGCCACTCTAAATGAGCAGTTCTTC.

V and J are TRBV28 and TRBJ2-7, with D tentatively TRBD1 (6 bases). Germline CDR1 reads MDHEN; CDR2 reads SYDVKM. V lost 3 bases and J 4 bases, leaving 19 bases between the germline ends. The CDR3 is 16 residues long. The CDR3 DNA sequence: TGTGCCAGCAGTTTTACATCCGGGACACTGGGGTACGAGCAGTACTTC. This sequence encodes CASSFTSGTLGYEQYF.

The chain links TRBV5-6 to TRBJ1-5, with D maybe TRBD1 (5 bases). Per the germline V gene, CDR1 is SGHDT and CDR2 is YYEEEE. The CDR3 spans 13 residues. Trimming removed 3 bases from V and 4 bases from J, with 8 bases in between. Written as DNA, the CDR3 is TGTGCCAGCAGCTCGAACAGGAATCAGCCCCAGCATTTT. Its translation is CASSSNRNQPQHF.

CDR3 in amino acids: CSVEDLPGGTDTQYF. CDR3 bases: TGCAGCGTTGAAGATCTCCCCGGAGGAACAGATACGCAGTATTTT. The chain joins TRBV29-1 to TRBJ2-3, with D possibly matching TRBD2 (5 bases). Germline CDR1 is SQVTM and CDR2 is ANQGSEA. The V gene lost 0 bases and the J gene lost 3 bases, with 13 bases spanning the gap. CDR3 size: 15 residues.

This clone was found once. The V call is TRBV11-3, the J call TRBJ2-7, with 10 bases matching TRBD2. Losses at the gene ends were 5 bases for V and 7 bases for J; bases not matched to a gene: 17. This CDR3 contains 17 residues. CDR1 and CDR2 (germline): SGHNT, YENEEA. The CDR3 coding sequence is TGTGCCAGCAGCCAAGTGGGGGTAGGGACTAGCGACATGGAGCAGTACTTC. This sequence encodes CASSQVGVGTSDMEQYF.

This clone occurred once. The chain combines TRBV7-9 with TRBJ1-5; D gene ambiguous. Germline CDR1 is SEHNR and CDR2 is FQNEAQ (reference sequence). Trimming removed 5 bases at V and 0 bases at J, with 11 bases between. The CDR3 spans 15 residues. The CDR3 spells CASSPAGSSNQPQHF. The CDR3 nucleotides read TGTGCCAGCAGCCCAGCGGGGTCTAGCAATCAGCCCCAGCATTTT.

This chain joins TRBV4-1 and TRBJ1-3; a possible D gene is TRBD1 (6 bases). Germline V gene sequence: CDR1 MGHRA, CDR2 YSYEKL. The CDR3 has 16 residues. Between the trimmed V and J ends, which lost 5 bases and 8 bases, there was a span of 22 bases. The CDR3 sequence is CASSYERTARLDTIYF. CDR3 sequence (DNA): TGCGCCAGCAGCTATGAGAGGACAGCTCGTCTCGACACCATATATTTT.

This chain joins TRBV7-9 and TRBJ2-7; 14 nucleotides agree with TRBD2. The trim removed 5 bases at V and 5 bases at J, leaving 17 bases unmatched. This CDR3 is 19 amino acids long. The V gene's germline CDR1 is SEHNR and CDR2 FQNEAQ (reference sequence). CDR3 sequence: CASSPPTSGRGRGMDEQYF. The DNA for the CDR3 is TGTGCCAGCAGCCCTCCGACTAGCGGGAGGGGAAGAGGTATGGACGAGCAGTACTTC.

This clone was recorded only once. The gene calls are TRBV10-2 and TRBJ2-3; possible D gene TRBD2, 5 bases. The germline gives CDR1 WSHSY, CDR2 SAAADI. There are 15 residues in the CDR3. V was cut by 3 bases and J by 0 bases, with 10 bases left in between. The CDR3 DNA follows: TGCGCCAGCAGTGAACTAGTGGCTAGCACAGATACGCAGTATTTT. This translates into CASSELVASTDTQYF.

The chain recombines TRBV27 with TRBJ1-2; a possible D gene is TRBD1 (6 bases). CDR1 and CDR2 from the germline V gene are MNHEY and SMNVEV (reference sequence). V was trimmed by 8 bases and J by 4 bases, leaving 8 bases between them. The CDR3 consists of 11 residues. Here the CDR3 reads CASRTVYGYTF. The CDR3 DNA reads as TGTGCCAGCCGGACAGTCTATGGCTACACCTTC.

This clone ranks as medium-sized (0.01 to 0.1%). The V call is TRBV27, the J call TRBJ1-5; a possible D gene is TRBD1 (6 bases). There are 15 residues in the CDR3. Looked up from germline, CDR1 is MNHEY and CDR2 is SMNVEV (reference sequence). Trimming took 8 bases from V and 5 from J, leaving 19 bases between them. The CDR3 nucleotides are TGTGCCAGCGGATCCCTAACAACAGGGCATCAGCCCCAGCATTTT. Translated: CASGSLTTGHQPQHF.

V usage is TRBV7-3 and J usage is TRBJ2-5; the match to TRBD2 covers 11 bases. Germline-derived CDR1 and CDR2 are SGHTA and FQGTGA. CDR3 size: 15 residues. Trimming took 3 bases from V and 2 from J; bases not matched to a gene: 2. This CDR3 reads CASSLGTSGQETQYF. Written as DNA, the CDR3 is TGTGCCAGCAGCTTGGGGACTAGCGGACAAGAGACCCAGTACTTC.

The V gene is TRBV6-4, the J gene TRBJ2-1; a weak D match, TRBD2 (6 bases). Per the germline V gene, CDR1 is MRHNA and CDR2 is SNTAGT. V shed 2 bases and J shed 6 bases, with 8 bases lying between them. This CDR3 is 13 amino acids long. CDR3 region: CASSDGLSNEQFF. The CDR3 nucleotides read TGTGCCAGCAGTGACGGACTATCCAATGAGCAGTTCTTC.

The chain carries TRBV28 and TRBJ1-5; 8 bases match TRBD1. V shed 5 bases, J shed 3 bases, and the junction held 9 bases outside the gene matches. This CDR3 is built from 16 residues. Germline V gene lookup returns CDR1 MDHEN and CDR2 SYDVKM. The CDR3 reads CASSKRRQGYNQPQHF. The CDR3 nucleotides are TGTGCCAGCAGTAAAAGAAGACAGGGGTACAATCAGCCCCAGCATTTT.

This chain uses TRBV10-3 with TRBJ2-5; 7 nucleotides agree with TRBD2. Germline trimming cut 9 bases from V and 2 bases from J; bases unmatched to any gene: 3. Germline values: CDR1 ENHRY, CDR2 SYGVKD. The CDR3 is 12 amino acids. The CDR3 region is CAMGGEQETQYF. For the CDR3, the DNA is TGTGCCATGGGAGGGGAACAAGAGACCCAGTACTTC.

CDR3 amino acids: CASDHQTGSDTQYF. The DNA for the CDR3 is TGTGCCAGCGACCATCAGACAGGCTCAGATACGCAGTATTTT. The chain combines TRBV6-6 with TRBJ2-3, with TRBD1 as a possible D gene (6 bases). The CDR3 is 14 amino acids. Between the trimmed V and J ends, which lost 8 bases and 4 bases, there was a span of 16 bases. The germline V gene encodes CDR1 MNHNY and CDR2 SVGAGI (reference sequence).